The rows below give T cell receptor beta chains drawn from one sample of a study of blood T cells in healthy people across ages. TCRdb reprocessed the 5' RACE reads with MiXCR, giving one entry per CDR3 protein. The table shows about 800,000 distinct CDR3 sequences, with more than 35% occurring only once. The specimen was blood. The receptors originated from a man older than 75 in good health. CDR3s include the opening cysteine and the closing phenylalanine or tryptophan. Fields, in order: clone size, J gene, V gene, D gene, CDR3 protein, CDR3 DNA. The D gene is left open where the match is weak. Only some rows state a clone size, as once, few, many or a class for expanded clones.

- TRBJ2-7 TRBV29-1 - CSVGVTSNYEQYF TGCAGCGTTGGGGTGACTTCAAACTACGAGCAGTACTTC
few TRBJ1-5 TRBV6-2/TRBV6-3 - CASSGNREQPQHF TGTGCCAGCAGTGGAAACCGAGAACAGCCCCAGCATTTT
- TRBJ2-5 TRBV30 - CAWRLAETQYF TGTGCCTGGCGGCTAGCGGAGACCCAGTACTTC
- TRBJ1-6 TRBV20-1 TRBD1 CSARDATGGGSPLHF TGCAGTGCTAGAGATGCAACAGGGGGAGGGTCACCCCTCCACTTT
- TRBJ2-7 TRBV12-3/TRBV12-4 - CASSWGDRVSEQYF TGTGCCAGCAGTTGGGGGGACCGCGTCTCAGAGCAGTACTTC
many TRBJ2-3 TRBV20-1 TRBD2 CSAPGLAGGNTDTQYF TGCAGTGCTCCCGGACTAGCGGGAGGGAACACAGATACGCAGTATTTT
- TRBJ2-1 TRBV12-3/TRBV12-4 - CASSPGSTIPYNEQFF TGTGCCAGCAGCCCCGGAAGTACGATTCCCTACAATGAGCAGTTCTTC
- TRBJ2-5 TRBV4-3 - CASSQDAAQETQYF TGCGCCAGCAGCCAAGATGCCGCTCAAGAGACCCAGTACTTC
few TRBJ2-5 TRBV10-3 - CAISGRLGDSYQQYF TGTGCCATCAGTGGGCGACTCGGGGATAGCTACCAGCAGTACTTC
- TRBJ1-2 TRBV4-2 - CASSQSGAIGILGYTF TGTGCCAGCAGCCAGTCAGGGGCAATCGGGATATTAGGCTACACCTTC
- TRBJ2-6 TRBV10-1 TRBD1 CASSDGQGPGANVLTF TGCGCCAGCAGCGACGGACAGGGGCCTGGGGCCAACGTCCTGACTTTC
- TRBJ2-1 TRBV6-2/TRBV6-3 - CASSYPVGLRNEQFF TGTGCCAGCAGTTACCCTGTGGGTCTGCGTAATGAGCAGTTCTTC
- TRBJ2-5 TRBV4-1 TRBD1 CASSRETGFGETQYF TGCGCCAGCAGCCGAGAGACAGGGTTTGGAGAGACCCAGTACTTC
- TRBJ2-1 TRBV20-1 TRBD2 CSANGRRGLVNEQFF TGCAGTGCCAACGGAAGGCGGGGGTTAGTTAATGAGCAGTTCTTC
- TRBJ2-3 TRBV30 TRBD1 CAWSARTGGADTQYF TGTGCCTGGAGTGCTAGGACAGGGGGCGCGGATACGCAGTATTTT
- TRBJ1-1 TRBV9 - CASSGSRGNTEAFF TGTGCCAGCAGCGGTTCGAGAGGGAACACTGAAGCTTTCTTT
- TRBJ2-5 TRBV27 - CASSLSIALSVETQYF TGTGCCAGCAGTTTGAGCATAGCCCTGTCCGTGGAGACCCAGTACTTC
- TRBJ2-6 TRBV7-2 TRBD2 CASSLTAGGVSSGANVLTF TGTGCCAGCAGCTTAACCGCGGGAGGGGTGAGCTCTGGGGCCAACGTCCTGACTTTC
- TRBJ2-2 TRBV6-2/TRBV6-3 - CASSAYDLNTGELFF TGTGCCAGCAGTGCCTACGACTTGAACACCGGGGAGCTGTTTTTT
many TRBJ2-7 TRBV29-1 TRBD2 CSVGGGLGEQYF TGCAGCGTTGGGGGGGGACTGGGCGAGCAGTACTTC
few TRBJ1-2 TRBV20-1 - CSARVHRNYGYTF TGCAGTGCTAGGGTACACCGTAACTATGGCTACACCTTC
few TRBJ2-5 TRBV29-1 - CSVGFQETQYF TGCAGCGTCGGATTCCAAGAGACCCAGTACTTC
- TRBJ2-4 TRBV7-4 - CASSLESGLTLAKNIQYF TGTGCCAGCAGCTTGGAATCGGGACTCACACTAGCCAAAAACATTCAGTACTTC
many TRBJ2-1 TRBV11-3 - CASSPELFDEQFF TGTGCCAGCAGTCCCGAACTTTTTGATGAGCAGTTCTTC
- TRBJ1-5 TRBV30 - CAWNVPGSNQPQHF TGTGCCTGGAACGTCCCGGGAAGCAATCAGCCCCAGCATTTT
once TRBJ1-2 TRBV4-2 - CASSQVGQKNYGYTF TGTGCCAGCAGCCAAGTGGGACAAAAAAACTATGGCTACACCTTC
- TRBJ2-1 TRBV29-1 TRBD2 CSVELWEGVRDGQFF TGCAGCGTTGAACTGTGGGAGGGCGTCCGCGATGGGCAGTTCTTC
- TRBJ2-7 TRBV7-8 TRBD2 CASSPPGLATPYEQYF TGTGCCAGCAGCCCGCCGGGACTAGCGACACCCTACGAGCAGTACTTC
- TRBJ2-3 TRBV5-1 - CASSLQRSDTQYF TGCGCCAGCAGCTTGCAAAGGAGCGATACGCAGTATTTT
- TRBJ1-5 TRBV12-3/TRBV12-4 - CASGRIGNQPQHF TGTGCCAGCGGGAGAATAGGGAATCAGCCCCAGCATTTT
few TRBJ2-7 TRBV21-1 - CASSKAGYVYEQYF TGTGCCAGCAGCAAAGCCGGCTACGTCTACGAGCAGTACTTC
few TRBJ2-1 TRBV11-1 TRBD2 CASSSGLNNEQFF TGTGCCAGCAGCTCGGGACTAAACAATGAGCAGTTCTTC
- TRBJ2-4 TRBV11-3 TRBD2 CASSLRTLAGGLAKNIQYF TGTGCCAGCAGCCTTCGTACTCTTGCGGGAGGTCTGGCCAAAAACATTCAGTACTTC
many TRBJ2-7 TRBV7-2 TRBD2 CASSLSVAGGLREQYF TGTGCCAGCAGCTTATCCGTAGCGGGAGGGCTACGCGAGCAGTACTTC
once TRBJ1-1 TRBV4-1 TRBD1 CASSKSSTGRAEAFF TGCGCCAGCAGCAAGAGCTCGACAGGGAGAGCTGAAGCTTTCTTT
few TRBJ2-4 TRBV4-1 - CASSQDKAPTSSKNIQYF TGCGCCAGCAGCCAAGATAAAGCGCCAACCTCTTCCAAAAACATTCAGTACTTC
- TRBJ2-3 TRBV20-1 TRBD2 CSARNVAGSRSDTQYF TGCAGTGCTAGAAACGTAGCGGGGAGTCGCTCAGATACGCAGTATTTT
- TRBJ2-1 TRBV2 TRBD2 CASLTSGGAGEQFF TGTGCCAGCCTAACTAGCGGGGGGGCGGGTGAGCAGTTCTTC
- TRBJ2-1 TRBV28 - CASTLGNEQFF TGTGCCAGCACTCTAGGGAATGAGCAGTTCTTC
few TRBJ2-1 TRBV2 - CARAASSYNEQFF TGTGCCAGAGCAGCGAGCTCCTACAATGAGCAGTTCTTC
few TRBJ2-1 TRBV12-3/TRBV12-4 - CASGGAYGTGNEQFF TGTGCCAGCGGAGGGGCCTATGGTACGGGCAATGAGCAGTTCTTC
- TRBJ2-5 TRBV5-4 TRBD2 CASSSRTSGRNEQYF TGTGCCAGCAGCTCTCGGACTAGCGGGAGAAATGAGCAGTACTTC
- TRBJ2-3 TRBV6-2/TRBV6-3 - CASSSNRRTSTDTQYF TGTGCCAGCAGTTCCAACCGACGGACTAGCACAGATACGCAGTATTTT
- TRBJ2-5 TRBV29-1 - CSVTKTGYQETQYF TGCAGCGTAACCAAAACGGGTTACCAAGAGACCCAGTACTTC
- TRBJ2-1 TRBV6-6 - CASSYYDRAGNEQFF TGTGCCAGCAGTTACTACGACCGAGCAGGCAATGAGCAGTTCTTC
- TRBJ1-5 TRBV5-4 - CASSTGGQSNQPQHF TGTGCCAGCAGCACCGGTGGACAGTCCAATCAGCCCCAGCATTTT
- TRBJ2-3 TRBV2 - CASSGSSRSTDTQYF TGTGCCAGCAGTGGGTCTAGCAGGAGCACAGATACGCAGTATTTT
- TRBJ1-2 TRBV28 - CASSFCQSHYGYTF TGTGCCAGCAGTTTTTGTCAGTCTCACTATGGCTACACCTTC
few TRBJ2-1 TRBV5-1 TRBD2 CASSFSALSGSYEQFF TGCGCCAGCAGCTTTTCGGCCCTTAGCGGGAGCTATGAGCAGTTCTTC
- TRBJ1-5 TRBV7-2 - CASSLIGPNQPQHF TGTGCCAGCAGCTTAATCGGGCCCAATCAGCCCCAGCATTTT
- TRBJ2-7 TRBV20-1 TRBD2 CSARDSAGGCEQYF TGCAGTGCTAGAGATTCAGCGGGAGGTTGCGAGCAGTACTTC
few TRBJ2-3 TRBV7-2 TRBD2 CASSLATLAGPPSTDTQYF TGTGCCAGCAGCTTAGCGACGTTAGCGGGACCTCCTAGCACAGATACGCAGTATTTT
- TRBJ2-1 TRBV20-1 TRBD2 CSARHPTPGLADSSYNEQFF TGCAGTGCTAGACACCCCACACCCGGACTAGCGGATAGCTCCTACAATGAGCAGTTCTTC
once TRBJ2-7 TRBV27 - CVSKPSGNHYYEQYF TGTGTCAGTAAACCCAGCGGAAACCACTACTACGAGCAGTACTTC